This TCR beta chain was recorded in a study of PD-1 blockade in classical Hodgkin lymphoma. Study-level points and caveats: Among the patients, those starting nivolumab under 1 year after ASCT were excluded. With respect to the repertoire differences, their causes, possibly disease activity or prior therapy, remain undefined.

Assay used: immunoSEQ multiplex PCR; TCRdb lists only in-frame clones, some missing. The table includes 20,000 to 25,000 clones, 75% to 90% detected once. About this clone itself: Its antigen is still unknown.

V gave up 2 bases and J gave up 4 bases; unmatched junction bases: 8. CDR3 length: 18 residues. The germline V gene has CDR1 MNHEY and CDR2 SMNVEV (reference sequence). Specified time point: cycle 4 day 1 (C4D1), after less than 7 weeks of nivolumab. All the patients suffered relapse after autologous stem cell transplantation, and brentuximab vedotin exposure differed. The authors purified CD4+ T cells from thawed PBMCs by magnetic negative selection. The sequenced sample was CD4+ T cells from blood, obtained before the fourth cycle of nivolumab. The chain is built from TRBV27 and TRBJ2-2; 12 nucleotides align to TRBD2. The source of this sequence is a human donor with classical Hodgkin lymphoma. The CDR3 DNA reads TGTGCCAGCAGTTTAGCCGGACTAGCGGGGAGAGGCACCGGGGAGCTGTTTTTT. Translating it yields CASSLAGLAGRGTGELFF.